The 18 T cell receptor beta chains below come from one sample, sequenced in a study of neurological immune-mediated disorders (dated by TCRdb to about 2019). The library was built by means of 5' RACE. TCRdb records Illumina HiSeq 2500 as the sequencer. Through fastp at Q25 and MiXCR, TCRdb rebuilt clones from the public reads, retaining in-frame beta chains. Here each entry gathers all rows of one CDR3 protein and keeps the most common genes and DNA. The sample table holds 50,000 to 75,000 distinct CDR3 sequences, of which roughly 12% were seen once. The ten largest make up roughly a tenth of the sample. The source material was PBMCs. These receptors all come from a woman aged 55-70 years with HTLV-1-associated myelopathy (HAM/TSP).

The chain has TRBV6-1 and TRBJ2-2; D call uncertain. Trimming left V 7 bases short and J 3 bases short, with 18 bases between. Germline lookup yields CDR1 MNHNS and CDR2 SASEGT. There are 16 residues in the CDR3. The CDR3 nucleotides are TGTGCCAGCACTGGCAGGTTGATTGCGGACACCGGGGAGCTGTTTTTT. Translating gives CASTGRLIADTGELFF.

V gene TRBV24-1 combines with J gene TRBJ2-1; 7 positions match TRBD2. Trimming removed 9 bases from V and 7 bases from J; junction bases left unmatched: 2. The germline CDR1 and CDR2 sequences are KGHDR and SFDVKD. The CDR3 is made up of 11 amino acids. This CDR3 reads CATASGNEQFF. The DNA for the CDR3 is TGTGCCACCGCTAGCGGAAATGAGCAGTTCTTC.

This clonotype was seen repeatedly, ten times or more. The rearrangement joins TRBV20-1 to TRBJ2-5; TRBD2 agrees at 7 bases. The J segment lost 3 bases and the V segment lost 0 bases, leaving 10 bases of the junction unmatched. The CDR3 totals 16 residues. Germline CDR1 is DFQATT and CDR2 is SNEGSKA (reference sequence). The CDR3 sequence: CSARDGASGKKETQYF. CDR3 sequence (DNA): TGCAGTGCTAGAGATGGCGCTAGCGGAAAGAAAGAGACCCAGTACTTC.

In this sample, this clonotype turned up many times. CDR3 in amino acids: CAIRSFGADTQYF. CDR3 coding DNA: TGTGCCATCAGAAGTTTCGGGGCAGATACGCAGTATTTT. The V gene is TRBV10-3, the J gene TRBJ2-3; possible D gene TRBD2, 5 bases. From germline, CDR1 is ENHRY and CDR2 SYGVKD. This CDR3 comprises 13 residues. The V and J ends lost 6 bases and 4 bases respectively, with 11 bases between them.

The sample holds many counts of this clonotype. The rearrangement links TRBV7-9 to TRBJ2-4; D remains ambiguous. V was trimmed by 4 bases and J by 6 bases, leaving 4 bases between them. The CDR3 covers 11 residues. The germline V gene has CDR1 SEHNR and CDR2 FQNEAQ (reference sequence). As DNA, the CDR3 is TGTGCCAGCAGCTCTGGAAACATTCAGTACTTC. Translation: CASSSGNIQYF.

This clonotype appeared many times. The chain recombines TRBV2 with TRBJ2-2; a weak D match, TRBD2 (5 bases). The germline gives CDR1 SNHLY, CDR2 FYNNEI. The CDR3 has 14 residues. Trimming stripped 2 bases from V and 4 bases from J, with 8 bases between. The CDR3 here is CASSETGITGELFF. The CDR3 DNA reads as TGTGCCAGCAGTGAAACGGGGATCACCGGGGAGCTGTTTTTT.

Comments on this clonotype: This may stem from a read error, because a much larger clone lies one nucleotide away. The chain uses TRBV18 and TRBJ2-2, with D perhaps TRBD1 (5 bases). The CDR3 sequence is 14 residues long. The germline V gene has CDR1 KGHSH and CDR2 LQKENI. DNA for the CDR3: TGTGTCAGCTCGCCCGACAGGAACACCGGGGAGCTGTTTTTT. As protein: CVSSPDRNTGELFF.

This clonotype has a count of ten or more. The chain recombines TRBV25-1 with TRBJ1-2, with a possible D match to TRBD1 (6 bases). In germline, CDR1 is MGHDK, CDR2 SYGVNS. The CDR3 extends over 16 amino acids. V gave up 0 bases and J gave up 4 bases, with 15 bases separating them. In nucleotides, the CDR3 is TGTGCCAGCAGTGAATACCGGGGGGGGGGCTCCTATGGCTACACCTTC. Translated: CASSEYRGGGSYGYTF.

This clonotype came up many times. The CDR3 sequence is CASSFQAGNPDTQYF. As DNA, the CDR3 is TGTGCCAGCAGTTTCCAAGCGGGAAACCCAGATACGCAGTATTTT. The V and J genes are TRBV28 and TRBJ2-3; 7 nucleotides agree with TRBD2. Germline V lookup: CDR1 MDHEN, CDR2 SYDVKM. V shed 3 bases, J shed 4 bases, and the junction held 7 bases outside the gene matches. The CDR3 has 15 amino acids.

This clonotype was counted many times. The chain is built from TRBV7-2 and TRBJ2-4; D may be TRBD1 (5 bases). The length of the CDR3 is 16 residues. Trimming cost V 4 bases and J 7 bases, with 20 bases left between them. In germline, CDR1 is SGHTA, CDR2 FQGNSA. Here the CDR3 DNA reads TGTGCCAGCAGCTCCCCCGGTGACAGCTATTTGAACATTCAGTACTTC. This sequence encodes CASSSPGDSYLNIQYF.

This clonotype was seen only a few times. V usage is TRBV7-6 and J usage is TRBJ1-3; D perhaps matches TRBD1 (6 bases). CDR3 length: 16 amino acids. Per the germline V gene, CDR1 is SGHVS and CDR2 is FNYEAQ. The V end was cut by 4 bases, the J end by 0 bases, with 13 bases between. The CDR3 DNA reads TGTGCCAGCAGCTCTACAGGGCCGAGCTCTGGAAACACCATATATTTT. It encodes CASSSTGPSSGNTIYF.

In this sample, this clonotype turned up many times. This sequence joins TRBV15 and TRBJ2-2; 14 bases map to TRBD2. V trimming: 5 bases; J trimming: 4 bases; junction bases outside the gene matches: 9. This CDR3 comprises 18 residues. CDR1 and CDR2 from the germline V gene are LNHNV and YYDKDF (reference sequence). The CDR3 here is CATSGSTSGREVTGELFF. The CDR3 nucleotides are TGTGCCACCAGCGGATCGACTAGCGGGAGGGAGGTCACCGGGGAGCTGTTTTTT.

At least ten counts were recorded for this clonotype. The chain combines TRBV12-3 or TRBV12-4 with TRBJ1-3; D ambiguous. The CDR3 extends over 15 amino acids. Trimming pared 4 bases from V and 4 bases from J, leaving 14 bases between. Here the CDR3 reads CASSSLTSLGNTIYF. CDR3 DNA: TGTGCCAGCAGTTCCCTTACCAGCCTGGGAAACACCATATATTTT.

This clonotype was counted at least ten times. This chain connects TRBV20-1 to TRBJ2-3; 7 bases agree with TRBD2. The CDR3 spans 16 residues. Germline loops: CDR1 DFQATT, CDR2 SNEGSKA (reference sequence). Unmatched junction bases numbered 7, after V lost 1 base and J lost 0 bases. CDR3 nucleotide sequence: TGCAGTGCTAGAGGATCTGGGAGGGCGAGCACAGATACGCAGTATTTT. Translation gives CSARGSGRASTDTQYF.

This clonotype was detected ten times or more. The chain carries TRBV7-9 and TRBJ1-2; a possible D gene is TRBD1 (5 bases). V was pared by 5 bases and J by 2 bases, with 9 bases between. CDR1 and CDR2 (germline): SEHNR, FQNEAQ (reference sequence). The CDR3 is 13 amino acids. The CDR3 coding sequence is TGTGCCAGCAGCGTCGAGGGGAACTATGGCTACACCTTC. Encoded protein: CASSVEGNYGYTF. The whole variable domain, remainder taken from reference TRBV7-9 and TRBJ1-2, is DTGVSQNPRHKITKRGQNVTFRCDPISEHNRLYWYRQTLGQGPEFLTYFQNEAQLEKSRLLSDRFSAERPKGSFSTLEIQRTEQGDSAMYLCASSVEGNYGYTFGSGTRLTVV.

This clonotype was picked up many times. This rearrangement joins TRBV5-1 to TRBJ2-2, with 9 nucleotides matching TRBD2. The CDR3 is 17 amino acids. Germline lookup yields CDR1 SGHRS and CDR2 YFSETQ. The junction had 10 bases not matched to a gene; V was cut back by 3 bases and J by 4 bases. CDR3 in DNA: TGCGCCAGCAGCTCTGTATATAGCGGGAGCGTCACCGGGGAGCTGTTTTTT. Translating gives CASSSVYSGSVTGELFF.

This clonotype was detected many times. V gene TRBV12-3 or TRBV12-4 combines with J gene TRBJ2-3, with a weak D call TRBD2 (6 bases). The CDR3 is 14 amino acids. The V end lost 3 bases, the J end lost 2 bases, and 9 bases lay between the germline ends. The CDR3 protein is CASSFSGHTDTQYF. The DNA of the CDR3 is TGTGCCAGCAGTTTTAGCGGCCACACAGATACGCAGTATTTT.

This clonotype was recorded at least ten times. The V and J genes are TRBV2 and TRBJ2-2, with D perhaps TRBD1 (6 bases). The V and J ends lost 6 bases and 2 bases respectively, with 10 bases between them. Germline-derived CDR1 and CDR2 are SNHLY and FYNNEI. This CDR3 spans 14 amino acids. Here the CDR3 reads CASREQGNTGELFF. CDR3 bases: TGTGCCAGCAGGGAACAGGGTAACACCGGGGAGCTGTTTTTT.